The 16 T cell receptor beta chains presented below share a single source sample, sequenced in a study of post-analysis software for immune sequencing data. Notes on the study in general: Relative to controls, patients had about 5 TRBV segments at higher frequency, with TRBV5-6, TRBV5-1 and TRBV20-1 among these.

For these receptors, no antigen is known. The TCR beta cDNA libraries carried unique molecular identifiers. TCRdb reprocessed the PCR reads via MiXCR and lists one record per CDR3 protein. The profile shows hundreds of thousands of distinct CDR3 sequences, about 40% of them singletons. The sequenced material came from blood. The source of these receptors is a girl between 10 and 17 years old with multiple sclerosis.

A few counts support this clonotype. The chain is built from TRBV12-5 and TRBJ2-5, with D unclear. Germline CDR1 LGHNT, CDR2 FRNRAP. Trimming pared 6 bases from V and 1 base from J, leaving 6 bases between. This CDR3 is built from 12 residues. CDR3 protein: CASGLFQETQYF. Written as DNA, the CDR3 is TGTGCTAGTGGGCTTTTCCAAGAGACCCAGTACTTC.

The chain joins TRBV28 to TRBJ2-7; 9 bases fit TRBD1. Germline-derived CDR1 and CDR2 are MDHEN and SYDVKM. The ends lost 4 bases at V and 1 base at J; junction bases unmatched: 5. This CDR3 is built from 15 residues. Here the CDR3 DNA reads TGTGCCAGCAGTTCTTCCGGGACAGGGTCCTACGAGCAGTACTTC. Protein sequence: CASSSSGTGSYEQYF.

The chain is built from TRBV20-1 and TRBJ2-5; D perhaps matches TRBD2 (6 bases). The germline V and J ends were trimmed by 1 base and 9 bases, with 15 bases remaining between them. This CDR3 region has 13 residues. In germline, CDR1 is DFQATT, CDR2 SNEGSKA (reference sequence). The CDR3 bases are TGCAGTGCTAGAGTCCTCCCTAGCGTTCCCCAGTACTTC. This encodes CSARVLPSVPQYF.

This clonotype was seen once. V usage is TRBV6-1 and J usage is TRBJ1-4; TRBD1 matches at 10 bases. Trimming at V came to 1 base and at J to 7 bases, leaving 0 bases not matched to a gene. The CDR3 is 14 residues long. In germline, CDR1 is MNHNS, CDR2 SASEGT. The DNA of the CDR3 is TGTGCCAGCAGTGAAGGACAGGGGGCTGAAAAACTGTTTTTT. This sequence encodes CASSEGQGAEKLFF.

This clonotype was counted many times. This rearrangement joins TRBV7-2 to TRBJ2-1; 13 nucleotides line up with TRBD2. Germline assignment: CDR1 SGHTA and CDR2 FQGNSA. Losses at the gene ends were 11 bases for V and 5 bases for J; bases not matched to a gene: 6. The CDR3 loop spans 14 amino acids. The CDR3 sequence is CASSGTSGNNEQFF. CDR3 coding DNA: TGTGCCTCCTCGGGGACTAGCGGGAACAATGAGCAGTTCTTC.

Only one count was recorded for this clonotype. V usage is TRBV3-1 and J usage is TRBJ2-3, with TRBD2 identical over 8 bases. This CDR3 comprises 15 residues. Germline values: CDR1 LGHDT, CDR2 YNNKEL (reference sequence). Germline trimming cut 3 bases from V and 5 bases from J; bases unmatched to any gene: 7. CDR3 DNA: TGTGCCAGCAGCCACAACGGGAGGGCGGGAGATACGCAGTATTTT. This encodes CASSHNGRAGDTQYF.

This sequence joins TRBV6-2 or TRBV6-3 and TRBJ2-3; TRBD2 agrees at 14 bases. Trimming took 6 bases from V and 3 from J; bases not matched to a gene: 8. The germline CDR1 and CDR2 sequences are MNHEY and SVGEGT. This CDR3 comprises 17 residues. The CDR3 spells CASSQWGTSGRTDTQYF. The CDR3, as DNA: TGTGCCAGCAGCCAGTGGGGGACTAGCGGGAGAACAGATACGCAGTATTTT.

This clonotype showed up just a few times. The chain recombines TRBV13 with TRBJ1-2, with D perhaps TRBD1 (6 bases). The CDR3 has 14 amino acids. Per germline, CDR1 PRHDT and CDR2 FYEKMQ (reference sequence). The ends were cut back, 0 bases at V and 4 bases at J, with 9 bases in the middle. CDR3: CASSLGDSLYGYTF. Written as DNA, the CDR3 is TGTGCCAGCAGCTTAGGGGACAGCCTCTATGGCTACACCTTC. Full variable domain (rest looked up from reference TRBV13 and TRBJ1-2): AAGVIQSPRHLIKEKRETATLKCYPIPRHDTVYWYQQGPGQDPQFLISFYEKMQSDKGSIPDRFSAQQFSDYHSELNMSSLELGDSALYFCASSLGDSLYGYTFGSGTRLTVV.

J is TRBJ2-5 and V is TRBV12-3 or TRBV12-4; possibly TRBD1 or TRBD2 for D (5 bases each). The DNA end lines up better with TRBJ2-7; the J call may be wrong. CDR3 length: 15 residues. The CDR3 is CASSLMGIGGDEQYF. The CDR3 DNA reads TGTGCCAGCAGTTTGATGGGAATTGGGGGAGACGAGCAGTACTTC.

The V call is TRBV5-6, the J call TRBJ2-3, with 13 bases identical to TRBD2. Germline V gene sequence: CDR1 SGHDT, CDR2 YYEEEE. J was trimmed by 5 bases and V by 2 bases; bases with no gene match: 8. The CDR3 loop spans 17 amino acids. CDR3 sequence: CASSFWTSGREGDTQYF. The CDR3, as DNA: TGTGCCAGCAGCTTTTGGACTAGCGGGAGAGAAGGAGATACGCAGTATTTT.

The V call is TRBV6-1, the J call TRBJ1-2; the match to TRBD1 covers 8 bases. CDR1 is MNHNS, CDR2 SASEGT, per germline. The CDR3 totals 13 residues. The ends lost 6 bases at V and 6 bases at J; junction bases unmatched: 6. The CDR3 protein is CASSVTGGDGYTF. CDR3 sequence (DNA): TGTGCCAGCAGCGTCACAGGGGGTGATGGCTACACCTTC.

V and J are TRBV20-1 and TRBJ2-1, with D tentatively TRBD2 (5 bases). The CDR3 sequence is 10 residues long. Trimming took 5 bases from V and 10 from J, leaving 9 bases between them. Germline-derived CDR1 and CDR2 are DFQATT and SNEGSKA (reference sequence). This CDR3 is CSALRGEQFF. The DNA for the CDR3 is TGCAGTGCTTTACGGGGAGAGCAGTTCTTC.

In this sample, this clonotype turned up a few times. The V and J genes are TRBV12-3 or TRBV12-4 and TRBJ2-7, with D perhaps matching TRBD2 (6 bases). V lost 2 bases to trimming and J lost 0 bases, with 11 bases between them. The length of the CDR3 is 15 residues. For the CDR3, the DNA is TGTGCCAGCAGTTTAAAAGGAGGGAGCTCCTACGAGCAGTACTTC. This encodes CASSLKGGSSYEQYF.

This clonotype has a handful of counts. The chain links TRBV29-1 to TRBJ2-3, with D possibly being TRBD2 (6 bases). The V and J ends lost 7 bases and 4 bases respectively, with 12 bases between them. The CDR3 has 12 residues. CDR1 is SQVTM and CDR2 is ANQGSEA in the germline V gene. DNA of the CDR3: TGCAGCGCCGAGGAGGGTCCAGATACGCAGTATTTT. Translation: CSAEEGPDTQYF.

This clonotype was seen more than once but under ten times. The V and J genes are TRBV12-3 or TRBV12-4 and TRBJ1-1; 7 bases fit TRBD1. The CDR3 loop spans 12 amino acids. With 10 bases clipped from V and 7 bases from J, the junction kept 9 bases outside the gene matches. The CDR3 coding sequence is TGTGCCAACAGGACAGGTCTGGGTGAAGCTTTCTTT. Translation: CANRTGLGEAFF.

In its sample, this clonotype was seen once. This chain connects TRBV4-1 to TRBJ2-4, with D perhaps matching TRBD1 (5 bases). The J call is uncertain, as TRBJ2-7 better fits the DNA end. Germline CDR1 MGHRA, CDR2 YSYEKL. CDR3 length equals 17 residues. CDR3 loop: CASSQDRTSTAYYEQYF. DNA of the CDR3: TGCGCCAGCAGCCAAGACCGAACGTCGACAGCTTACTACGAGCAGTACTTC.